This T cell receptor (beta chain) emerged from a study of T cell responses to AZD1222 COVID-19 vaccine. Study results and caveats: Spike-specific TCRs gained breadth and depth after people received two AZD1222 doses. Unmutated regions of variants are reportedly targeted by nearly half of spike-specific TCRs.

On this clone itself: Antigen specificity is unknown.

The table came from immunoSEQ multiplex PCR; TCRdb's copy has only in-frame clones and leaves some out. The sample shows around 110,000 clones, roughly 87% of them seen only once. This CDR3 is 13 amino acids long. The V end lost 6 bases, the J end lost 6 bases, and 15 bases lay between the germline ends. Per the germline V gene, CDR1 is MRHNA and CDR2 is SNTAGT. The receptor was derived from an adult in good health. The input for sequencing was peripheral blood, taken on day 0 of AZD1222 vaccination. The chain uses TRBV6-4 and TRBJ2-7; a weak D match, TRBD2 (6 bases). The CDR3 DNA is TGTGCCAGCAGGGGGAGGATCCCCTTCGAGCAGTACTTC. It codes for CASRGRIPFEQYF.